Presented here are 13 T cell receptor beta chains from one specimen sequenced in a study of blood T cell repertoires in COVID-19. TCRdb's table, derived via immunoSEQ multiplex PCR, lists solely in-frame clones and lacks some. The sample holds 450,000 or so clones; about 87% are singletons and the top ten take 0.75% to 0.85%. Sequencing used peripheral blood. Receptors originate from a man between 18 and 29 years old with COVID-19, enrolled during active disease.

This chain links TRBV19 with TRBJ1-5, with D perhaps matching TRBD1 (6 bases). V lost 3 bases, J lost 5 bases, and 14 bases lay in between. This CDR3 has 15 amino acids. The germline V gene encodes CDR1 LNHDA and CDR2 SQIVND (reference sequence). CDR3 nucleotides: TGTGCCAGTAGTATTAGTGCGGGGGGCCATCAGCCCCAGCATTTT. Translated: CASSISAGGHQPQHF.

The chain is built from TRBV6-5 and TRBJ2-7; TRBD1 matches 7 bases. The CDR3 has 15 amino acids. CDR1 and CDR2 (germline): MNHEY, SVGAGI. V was pared by 0 bases and J by 4 bases, with 6 bases of the junction left unmatched. Here the CDR3 DNA reads TGTGCCAGCAGTTACTCGGCTGGGACAGAGTACGAGCAGTACTTC. Its translation: CASSYSAGTEYEQYF.

Points on this clone: One end of the junction varies from germline; a read error may be responsible. This rearrangement joins TRBV18 to TRBJ2-1; 8 bases are a match to TRBD2. Per the germline V gene, CDR1 is KGHSH and CDR2 is LQKENI. The CDR3 has 16 residues. CDR3 residues: CASSPLAGSVYSEQFF. The DNA for the CDR3 is TGTGCCAGCTCACCATTAGCGGGAAGCGTTTACAGTGAGCAGTTCTTC.

This chain connects TRBV10-3 to TRBJ2-3; the match to TRBD2 covers 7 bases. Germline V lookup: CDR1 ENHRY, CDR2 SYGVKD. The CDR3 has 15 residues. The ends lost 8 bases at V and 1 base at J; junction bases unmatched: 9. The CDR3 nucleotides read TGTGCCATCGGGCTAGCGGATACGGGCACAGATACGCAGTATTTT. Translating it yields CAIGLADTGTDTQYF.

This chain connects TRBV5-5 to TRBJ2-3; D possibly corresponds to TRBD1 (5 bases). The CDR3 has 13 residues. CDR1 is SGHKS, CDR2 YYEKEE, per germline (reference sequence). V was pared by 5 bases and J by 2 bases, with 9 bases between. CDR3 in DNA: TGTGCCAGCAGTCCAGGGTTCACAGATACGCAGTATTTT. Its protein is CASSPGFTDTQYF.

The CDR3 sequence: CATGTDYSGNTIYF. The CDR3 DNA is TGTGCCACAGGTACAGACTACTCTGGAAACACCATATATTTT. J is TRBJ1-3 and V is TRBV10-3; the D is unclear. The germline V gene has CDR1 ENHRY and CDR2 SYGVKD. The CDR3 covers 14 residues. The V end was cut by 10 bases, the J end by 0 bases, with 13 bases between.

Points on this clone: Other DNA sequences in this specimen translate into the identical CDR3. The chain links TRBV7-9 to TRBJ2-7; 10 nucleotides agree with TRBD1. Germline V gene data show CDR1 as SEHNR and CDR2 as FQNEAQ (reference sequence). With 3 bases clipped from V and 4 bases from J, the junction kept 3 bases outside the gene matches. The CDR3 has 14 residues. The CDR3 nucleotides are TGTGCCAGCAGCTTTGGGACAGGGGCATACGAGCAGTACTTC. This encodes CASSFGTGAYEQYF.

The chain uses TRBV14 and TRBJ2-5, with 8 positions matching TRBD2. Germline CDR1 is SGHDN and CDR2 is FVKESK. The ends lost 4 bases at V and 2 bases at J; junction bases unmatched: 9. The CDR3 consists of 16 residues. The CDR3 here is CASSPHLLAAQETQYF. Written as DNA, the CDR3 is TGTGCCAGCAGCCCCCACCTACTAGCGGCACAAGAGACCCAGTACTTC.

The chain links TRBV19 to TRBJ2-7, with 9 positions matching TRBD2. CDR1 and CDR2 (germline): LNHDA, SQIVND (reference sequence). With V trimmed by 1 base and J by 3 bases, 1 base remained unmatched. The CDR3 covers 14 residues. DNA for the CDR3: TGTGCCAGTAGTATAGCAGCGGGAGGCTACGAGCAGTACTTC. Amino acid sequence: CASSIAAGGYEQYF.

This clone was seen a handful of times. This chain connects TRBV9 to TRBJ1-1; TRBD1 might be the D (5 bases). This CDR3 spans 12 amino acids. V shed 0 bases and J shed 8 bases, with 8 bases lying between them. CDR1 and CDR2 (germline): SGDLS, YYNGEE. CDR3 sequence (DNA): TGTGCCAGCAGCGTAGAACCAGGGGAAGCTTTCTTT. Amino acids: CASSVEPGEAFF.

This chain links TRBV7-9 with TRBJ2-3; 9 nucleotides line up with TRBD1. V lost 5 bases to trimming and J lost 1 base; unmatched junction nucleotides: 7. The CDR3 totals 16 residues. CDR1 is SEHNR, CDR2 FQNEAQ, per germline (reference sequence). The CDR3 DNA reads TGTGCCAGCAGCACCGGGACAGGGACAGGCACAGATACGCAGTATTTT. It encodes CASSTGTGTGTDTQYF.

This sequence joins TRBV7-2 and TRBJ2-7; 11 bases fit TRBD2. V trimming: 5 bases; J trimming: 2 bases; junction bases outside the gene matches: 5. The CDR3 sequence is 15 residues long. Looked up from germline, CDR1 is SGHTA and CDR2 is FQGNSA. For the CDR3, the DNA is TGTGCCAGCAGCCCCGTAGCGGGAGGGACCTACGAGCAGTACTTC. It codes for CASSPVAGGTYEQYF.

This chain joins TRBV15 and TRBJ1-5, with a tentative D call TRBD1 (5 bases). The CDR3 is made up of 16 amino acids. V was shortened by 5 bases and J by 2 bases, with 16 bases between the two germline ends. Per the germline V gene, CDR1 is LNHNV and CDR2 is YYDKDF (reference sequence). In nucleotides, the CDR3 is TGTGCCACCAGCTCGACTGGAAGGGGCGGCAATCAGCCCCAGCATTTT. As protein: CATSSTGRGGNQPQHF.